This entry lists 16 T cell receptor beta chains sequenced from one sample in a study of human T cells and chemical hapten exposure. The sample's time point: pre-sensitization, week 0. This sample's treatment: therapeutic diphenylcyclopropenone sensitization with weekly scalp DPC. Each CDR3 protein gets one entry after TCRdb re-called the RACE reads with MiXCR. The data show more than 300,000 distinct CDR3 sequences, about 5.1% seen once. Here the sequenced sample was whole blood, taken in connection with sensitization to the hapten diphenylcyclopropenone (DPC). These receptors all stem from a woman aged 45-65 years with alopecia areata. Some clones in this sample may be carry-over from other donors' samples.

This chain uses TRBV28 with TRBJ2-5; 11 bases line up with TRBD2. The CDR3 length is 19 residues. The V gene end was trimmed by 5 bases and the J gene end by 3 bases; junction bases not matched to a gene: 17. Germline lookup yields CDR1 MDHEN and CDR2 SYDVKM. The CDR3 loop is CASSTLVSSGGALEETQYF. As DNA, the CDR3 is TGTGCCAGCAGTACCCTTGTTAGTAGCGGGGGGGCCCTTGAAGAGACCCAGTACTTC. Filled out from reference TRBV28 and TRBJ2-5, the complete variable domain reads DVKVTQSSRYLVKRTGEKVFLECVQDMDHENMFWYRQDPGLGLRLIYFSYDVKMKEKGDIPEGYSVSREKKERFSLILESASTNQTSMYLCASSTLVSSGGALEETQYFGPGTRLLVL.

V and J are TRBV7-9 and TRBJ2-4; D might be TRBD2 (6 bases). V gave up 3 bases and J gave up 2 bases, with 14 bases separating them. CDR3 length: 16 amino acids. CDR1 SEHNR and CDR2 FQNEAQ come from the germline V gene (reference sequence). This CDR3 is CASSFRDLGTKNIQYF. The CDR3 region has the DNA TGTGCCAGCAGCTTCCGGGACTTGGGGACCAAAAACATTCAGTACTTC. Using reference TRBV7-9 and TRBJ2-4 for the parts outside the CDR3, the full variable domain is DTGVSQNPRHKITKRGQNVTFRCDPISEHNRLYWYRQTLGQGPEFLTYFQNEAQLEKSRLLSDRFSAERPKGSFSTLEIQRTEQGDSAMYLCASSFRDLGTKNIQYFGAGTRLSVL.

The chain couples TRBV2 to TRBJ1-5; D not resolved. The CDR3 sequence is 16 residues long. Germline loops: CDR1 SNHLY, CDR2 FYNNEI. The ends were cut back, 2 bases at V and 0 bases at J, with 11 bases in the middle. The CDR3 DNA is TGTGCCAGCAGTGAATACGGGTCAACTAGCAATCAGCCCCAGCATTTT. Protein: CASSEYGSTSNQPQHF.

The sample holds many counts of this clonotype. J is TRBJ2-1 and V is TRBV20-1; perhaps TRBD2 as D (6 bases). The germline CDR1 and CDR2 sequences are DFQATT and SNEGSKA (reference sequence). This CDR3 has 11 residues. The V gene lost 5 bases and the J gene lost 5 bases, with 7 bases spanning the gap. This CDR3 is CSAWTNNEQFF. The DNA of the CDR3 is TGCAGTGCTTGGACTAACAATGAGCAGTTCTTC.

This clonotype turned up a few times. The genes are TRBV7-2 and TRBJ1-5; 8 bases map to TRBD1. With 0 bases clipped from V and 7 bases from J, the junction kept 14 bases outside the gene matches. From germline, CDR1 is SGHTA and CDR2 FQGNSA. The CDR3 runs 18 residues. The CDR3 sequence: CASSLAVTGTGRGQPQHF. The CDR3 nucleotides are TGTGCCAGCAGCTTAGCGGTGACAGGGACAGGAAGGGGACAGCCCCAGCATTTT. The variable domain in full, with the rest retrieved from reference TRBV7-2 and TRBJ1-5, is GAGVSQSPSNKVTEKGKDVELRCDPISGHTALYWYRQSLGQGLEFLIYFQGNSAPDKSGLPSDRFSAERTGGSVSTLTIQRTQQEDSAVYLCASSLAVTGTGRGQPQHFGDGTRLSIL.

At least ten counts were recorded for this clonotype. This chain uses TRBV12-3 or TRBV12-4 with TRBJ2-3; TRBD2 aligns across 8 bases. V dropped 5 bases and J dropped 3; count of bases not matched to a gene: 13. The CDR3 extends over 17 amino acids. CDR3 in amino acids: CASSIPGTSSPTDTQYF. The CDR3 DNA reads TGTGCCAGCAGTATCCCCGGGACTAGTTCCCCGACAGATACGCAGTATTTT.

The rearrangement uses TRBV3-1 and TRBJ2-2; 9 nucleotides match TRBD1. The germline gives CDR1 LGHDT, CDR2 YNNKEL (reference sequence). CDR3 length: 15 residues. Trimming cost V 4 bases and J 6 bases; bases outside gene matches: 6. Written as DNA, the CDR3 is TGTGCCAGCAGCCCGGCACAGGGGGCGGCCGGGGAGCTGTTTTTT. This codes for CASSPAQGAAGELFF.

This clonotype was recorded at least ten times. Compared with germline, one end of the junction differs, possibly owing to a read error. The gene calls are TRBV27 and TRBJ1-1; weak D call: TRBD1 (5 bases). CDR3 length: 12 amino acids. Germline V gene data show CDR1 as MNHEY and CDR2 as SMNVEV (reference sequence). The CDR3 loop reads CASSSSGRPWIF. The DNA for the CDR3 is TGTGCCAGCAGTAGTTCGGGACGGCCTTGGATCTTT.

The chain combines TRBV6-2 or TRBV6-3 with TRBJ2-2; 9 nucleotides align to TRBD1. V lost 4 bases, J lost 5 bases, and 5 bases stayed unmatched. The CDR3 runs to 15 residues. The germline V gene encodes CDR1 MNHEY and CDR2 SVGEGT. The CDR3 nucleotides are TGTGCCAGCAGTTCCGGGACAGGGAGGACCGGGGAGCTGTTTTTT. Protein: CASSSGTGRTGELFF.

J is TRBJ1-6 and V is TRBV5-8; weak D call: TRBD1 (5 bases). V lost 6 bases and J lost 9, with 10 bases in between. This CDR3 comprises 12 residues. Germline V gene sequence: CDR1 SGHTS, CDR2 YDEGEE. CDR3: CASNTGVSPLHF. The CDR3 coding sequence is TGTGCCAGCAACACAGGAGTTTCACCCCTCCACTTT.

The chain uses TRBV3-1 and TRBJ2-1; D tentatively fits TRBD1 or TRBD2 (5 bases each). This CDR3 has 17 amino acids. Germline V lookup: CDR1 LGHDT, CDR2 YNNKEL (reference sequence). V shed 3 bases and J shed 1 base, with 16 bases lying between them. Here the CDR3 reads CASSHELPGLSYNEQFF. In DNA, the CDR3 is TGTGCCAGCAGCCACGAGTTACCGGGGCTTTCCTACAATGAGCAGTTCTTC.

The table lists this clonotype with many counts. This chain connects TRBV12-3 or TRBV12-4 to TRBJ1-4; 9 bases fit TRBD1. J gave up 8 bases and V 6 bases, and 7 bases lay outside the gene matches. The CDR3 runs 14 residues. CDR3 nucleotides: TGTGCCAGCAGCCTACAGGGGGCGGTAGAAAAACTGTTTTTT. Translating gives CASSLQGAVEKLFF.

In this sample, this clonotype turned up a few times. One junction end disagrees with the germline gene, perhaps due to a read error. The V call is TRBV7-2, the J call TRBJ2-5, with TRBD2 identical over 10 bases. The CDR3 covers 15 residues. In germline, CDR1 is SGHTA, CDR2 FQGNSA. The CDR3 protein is CASSLKRGGQKTQYF. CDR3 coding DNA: TGTGCCAGCAGCTTGAAGCGGGGGGGCCAAAAGACCCAGTACTTC.

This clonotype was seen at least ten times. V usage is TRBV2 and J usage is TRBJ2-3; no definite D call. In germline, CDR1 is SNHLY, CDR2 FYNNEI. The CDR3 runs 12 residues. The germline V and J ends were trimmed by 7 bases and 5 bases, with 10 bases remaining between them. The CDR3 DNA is TGTGCCAGCAAGGTAGCTGGAGATACGCAGTATTTT. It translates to CASKVAGDTQYF. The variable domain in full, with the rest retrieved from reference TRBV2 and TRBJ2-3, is EPEVTQTPSHQVTQMGQEVILRCVPISNHLYFYWYRQILGQKVEFLVSFYNNEISEKSEIFDDQFSVERPDGSNFTLKIRSTKLEDSAMYFCASKVAGDTQYFGPGTRLTVL.

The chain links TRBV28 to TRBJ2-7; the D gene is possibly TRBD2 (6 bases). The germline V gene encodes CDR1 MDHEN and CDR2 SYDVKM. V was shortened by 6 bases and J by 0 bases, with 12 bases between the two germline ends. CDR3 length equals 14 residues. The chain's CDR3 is CASRSPGLSYEQYF. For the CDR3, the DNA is TGTGCCAGCAGATCTCCGGGACTCTCCTACGAGCAGTACTTC.

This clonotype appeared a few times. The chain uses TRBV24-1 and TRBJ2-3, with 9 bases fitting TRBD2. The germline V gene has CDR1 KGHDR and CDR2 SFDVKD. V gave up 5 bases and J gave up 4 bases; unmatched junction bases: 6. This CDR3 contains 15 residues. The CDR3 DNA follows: TGTGCCACCAGTGGGGGTAGCGGGGGATCAGATACGCAGTATTTT. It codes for CATSGGSGGSDTQYF.